The T cell receptor beta chain described here comes from a study of OX40 agonist ivuxolimab in advanced cancers. At the level of the study: Males comprised approximately 81% of the group, whose mean age was approximately 60 years (range about 20 to 85).

The CDR3 has 14 residues. Trimming took off 2 bases at V and 3 bases at J, with 8 bases between the two ends. Germline V CDR1 and CDR2: MNHEY, SVGAGI. Blood draws occurred at baseline, cycle 4 day 1, and cycle 7 day 1. Study results and limitations: Both blood CD4+ and CD8+ T cells showed clonal growth by week 6 at 0.1 to 3.0 mg/kg. Partial responders at 0.1-3.0 mg/kg showed near-lowest clonal expansion.

This clone has a single count. Its target is not known. Profiling relied on immunoSEQ multiplex PCR, and the TCRdb table lists in-frame clones only, not all of them. The sample includes tens of thousands of clones, over 80% seen only once; the top ten take less than 2%. The sequenced sample was CD4+ or CD8+ T cells sorted from blood, obtained in a trial of the OX40 agonist ivuxolimab. The clonotype originates from an adult with an advanced solid tumor such as melanoma, head and neck, liver or kidney cancer. The chain links TRBV6-5 to TRBJ1-3; D call uncertain. CDR3 residues: CASSYGGNGNTIYF. CDR3 sequence (DNA): TGTGCCAGCAGTTACGGAGGGAATGGAAACACCATATATTTT.